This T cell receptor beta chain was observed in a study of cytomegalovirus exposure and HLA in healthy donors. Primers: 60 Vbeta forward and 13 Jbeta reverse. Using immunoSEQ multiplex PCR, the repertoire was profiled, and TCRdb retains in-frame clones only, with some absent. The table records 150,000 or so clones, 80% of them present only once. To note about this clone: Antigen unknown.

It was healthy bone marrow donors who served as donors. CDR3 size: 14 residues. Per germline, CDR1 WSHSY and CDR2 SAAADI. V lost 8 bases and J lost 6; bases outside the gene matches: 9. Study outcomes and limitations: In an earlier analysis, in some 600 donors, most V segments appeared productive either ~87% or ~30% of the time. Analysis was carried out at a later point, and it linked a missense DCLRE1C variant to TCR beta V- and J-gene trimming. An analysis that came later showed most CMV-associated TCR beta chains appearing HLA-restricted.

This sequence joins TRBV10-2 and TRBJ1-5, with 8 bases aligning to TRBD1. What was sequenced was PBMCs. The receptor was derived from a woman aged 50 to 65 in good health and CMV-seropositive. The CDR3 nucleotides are TGCGCCAGCGGTGGACAGGGCGTAGTTCAGCCCCAGCATTTT. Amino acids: CASGGQGVVQPQHF.